Each of the 29 T cell receptor beta chains below was sequenced from the same sample in a study of memory CD4+ T cells and cytomegalovirus serostatus. Single viable CD3+CD4+CD8-CD45RO+ cells were sorted as the memory CD4+ T cells. Generated by immunoSEQ multiplex PCR, the TCRdb table keeps only in-frame clones and is missing some. The sample has 61,000 or so clones, over 60% seen once. The sequenced sample consisted of memory CD4+ T cells from blood. The source of these receptors is an adult in good health and CMV-seronegative. Some clones in this sample may be carry-over from other donors' samples.

The gene calls are TRBV6-6 and TRBJ2-7; perhaps TRBD2 as D (6 bases). The CDR3 totals 14 residues. Looked up from germline, CDR1 is MNHNY and CDR2 is SVGAGI (reference sequence). DNA for the CDR3: TGTGCGTCCCAAAAACGGGAAGGAGGGTACGAGCAGTACTTC. This gives the protein CASQKREGGYEQYF.

This chain links TRBV4-3 with TRBJ1-2; D gene ambiguous. The CDR3 is 13 amino acids. Trimming took off 4 bases at V and 6 bases at J, with 12 bases between the two ends. Germline CDR1 is LGHNA and CDR2 is YSLEER. The CDR3 sequence is CASSPRVGNGYTF. The CDR3 coding sequence is TGCGCCAGCAGCCCCCGAGTCGGGAATGGCTACACCTTC.

The chain carries TRBV6-1 and TRBJ1-5; D remains unclear. Germline V gives CDR1 MNHNS, CDR2 SASEGT. CDR3 size: 14 residues. Trimming stripped 1 base from V and 1 base from J, with 5 bases between. The CDR3, as DNA: TGTGCCAGCAGTGAAGGAATCAGCAATCAGCCCCAGCATTTT. This translates into CASSEGISNQPQHF.

The chain combines TRBV6-7 with TRBJ2-5; D is uncertain. TRBV6-7 is noted as an ORF with a role that remains uncertain. The CDR3 sequence is 17 residues long. The V and J ends lost 0 bases and 4 bases respectively, with 18 bases between them. The CDR3 loop is CASSYSRRGRRIETQYF. In nucleotides, the CDR3 is TGTGCCAGCAGTTACTCGAGACGCGGCCGACGGATAGAGACCCAGTACTTC.

V gene TRBV6-1 combines with J gene TRBJ1-3; TRBD1 aligns across 7 bases. With 3 bases clipped from V and 5 bases from J, the junction kept 13 bases outside the gene matches. Germline V gives CDR1 MNHNS, CDR2 SASEGT. This CDR3 is 17 amino acids long. The chain's CDR3 is CASSEYRYRDRRNTIYF. CDR3 nucleotides: TGTGCCAGCAGTGAGTATCGGTACCGGGACAGAAGAAACACCATATATTTT.

The J gene is TRBJ1-4, the V gene TRBV5-4; D may be TRBD1 (5 bases). CDR1 and CDR2 from the germline V gene are SGHNT and YYREEE (reference sequence). This CDR3 comprises 15 residues. The germline V and J ends were trimmed by 0 bases and 7 bases, with 13 bases remaining between them. The CDR3 here is CASSLAGSLGEKLFF. DNA of the CDR3: TGTGCCAGCAGCTTGGCAGGGTCCCTCGGTGAAAAACTGTTTTTT.

The CDR3 region is CASHHLRDYGYTF. The CDR3, as DNA: TGTGCCAGCCATCACCTGAGGGACTATGGCTACACCTTC. The chain links TRBV6-1 to TRBJ1-2, with D uncertain. Germline V gives CDR1 MNHNS, CDR2 SASEGT. Trimming removed 8 bases at V and 3 bases at J, with 13 bases between. The CDR3 is 13 residues long.

V is TRBV7-2 and J is TRBJ2-2; 7 nucleotides agree with TRBD1. The CDR3 totals 16 residues. V shed 5 bases, J shed 6 bases, and the junction held 12 bases outside the gene matches. The germline V gene encodes CDR1 SGHTA and CDR2 FQGNSA. DNA of the CDR3: TGTGCCAGCAGCAAGCGACAGGGCTTGGGGGCCGGGGAGCTGTTTTTT. Amino acids: CASSKRQGLGAGELFF.

V usage is TRBV4-1 and J usage is TRBJ1-4; D is perhaps TRBD1 (6 bases). Trimming removed 0 bases from V and 6 bases from J, with 17 bases in between. This CDR3 comprises 17 residues. The V gene's germline CDR1 is MGHRA and CDR2 YSYEKL. The CDR3 sequence is CASSQDMGGARDEKLFF. The CDR3 DNA sequence: TGCGCCAGCAGCCAAGATATGGGGGGGGCGCGAGATGAAAAACTGTTTTTT.

V is TRBV15 and J is TRBJ1-1; 7 positions agree with TRBD1. The CDR3 has 16 amino acids. Losses at the gene ends were 5 bases for V and 1 base for J; bases not matched to a gene: 10. Germline CDR1 reads LNHNV; CDR2 reads YYDKDF (reference sequence). The CDR3 sequence: CATSQQGDIANTEAFF. The CDR3 DNA reads as TGTGCCACCAGCCAGCAGGGGGATATTGCGAACACTGAAGCTTTCTTT.

J is TRBJ1-3 and V is TRBV6-6; TRBD1 aligns across 7 bases. Germline assignment: CDR1 MNHNY and CDR2 SVGAGI (reference sequence). Trimming cost V 5 bases and J 0 bases; bases outside gene matches: 4. The CDR3 spans 15 residues. This CDR3 is CASSLGTDSGNTIYF. The CDR3 region has the DNA TGTGCCAGCAGTCTCGGGACAGACTCTGGAAACACCATATATTTT.

The J gene is TRBJ2-5, the V gene TRBV29-1, with 13 bases matching TRBD2. The V gene's germline CDR1 is SQVTM and CDR2 ANQGSEA. CDR3 length: 14 residues. V dropped 7 bases and J dropped 5; count of bases not matched to a gene: 7. The CDR3 is CSGTGTSGVETQYF. CDR3 coding DNA: TGCAGCGGTACCGGGACTAGCGGGGTGGAGACCCAGTACTTC.

This clone occurred once. This chain links TRBV6-5 with TRBJ2-3; possibly TRBD1 or TRBD2 for D (6 bases each). CDR1 is MNHEY and CDR2 is SVGAGI in the germline V gene. The V end was cut by 0 bases, the J end by 14 bases, with 15 bases between. This CDR3 comprises 13 residues. The CDR3 reads CASSYSRGERGYF. The CDR3 coding sequence is TGTGCCAGCAGTTACTCTAGGGGGGAAAGGGGGTATTTT.

The V call is TRBV5-1, the J call TRBJ2-7; D is ambiguous. The germline V gene has CDR1 SGHRS and CDR2 YFSETQ. The CDR3 consists of 13 residues. The germline V and J ends were trimmed by 4 bases and 0 bases, with 8 bases remaining between them. The CDR3 is CASSAQVSYEQYF. The DNA for the CDR3 is TGCGCCAGCAGCGCCCAGGTCTCCTACGAGCAGTACTTC.

The rearrangement joins TRBV11-2 to TRBJ1-2; weak D call: TRBD1 (6 bases). Trimming pared 3 bases from V and 4 bases from J, leaving 15 bases between. CDR3 size: 15 residues. CDR1 is SGHAT, CDR2 FQNNGV, per germline. The CDR3, as DNA: TGTGCCAGCAGCTTCTCAGGGGCCCCTACCTATGGCTACACCTTC. Translation: CASSFSGAPTYGYTF.

The rearrangement links TRBV19 to TRBJ1-2; 7 nucleotides line up with TRBD1. After removal of 5 bases from V and 4 bases from J, the junction contained 10 bases not matched to a gene. The CDR3 runs 15 residues. CDR1 and CDR2 from the germline V gene are LNHDA and SQIVND (reference sequence). The CDR3 nucleotides are TGTGCCAGTAGTCCCTCGGACAGGTTGACCTATGGCTACACCTTC. Residues: CASSPSDRLTYGYTF.

This clone was counted once. The DNA for the CDR3 is TGTGCCAGCAGCTTGGAGACTAGCGGGGGAGAGACCCAGTACTTC. It translates to CASSLETSGGETQYF. The chain uses TRBV5-6 and TRBJ2-5; 12 nucleotides match TRBD2. This CDR3 has 15 residues. V dropped 0 bases and J dropped 4; count of bases not matched to a gene: 1. Germline values: CDR1 SGHDT, CDR2 YYEEEE.

V is TRBV9 and J is TRBJ1-4; no clear D. With 3 bases removed from V and 8 bases from J, the gap between germline ends came to 23 bases. The germline gives CDR1 SGDLS, CDR2 YYNGEE. This CDR3 spans 17 amino acids. CDR3 amino acids: CASSAQAWETTEEKLFF. CDR3 nucleotide sequence: TGTGCCAGCAGCGCCCAGGCGTGGGAAACCACGGAGGAAAAACTGTTTTTT.

The chain joins TRBV28 to TRBJ2-7; D possibly uses TRBD1 or TRBD2 (5 bases each). The germline V gene encodes CDR1 MDHEN and CDR2 SYDVKM. This CDR3 is built from 15 residues. V was trimmed by 8 bases and J by 4 bases, leaving 21 bases between them. The CDR3 sequence is CASSASGAGYYEQYF. The CDR3 DNA follows: TGTGCCAGCTCGGCGTCCGGGGCGGGCTATTACGAGCAGTACTTC. The variable domain in full, with the rest retrieved from reference TRBV28 and TRBJ2-7, is DVKVTQSSRYLVKRTGEKVFLECVQDMDHENMFWYRQDPGLGLRLIYFSYDVKMKEKGDIPEGYSVSREKKERFSLILESASTNQTSMYLCASSASGAGYYEQYFGPGTRLTVT.

J is TRBJ2-5 and V is TRBV28; D is ambiguous. Deletions cut 5 bases from V and 5 bases from J, with 9 bases between. Germline assignment: CDR1 MDHEN and CDR2 SYDVKM. This CDR3 comprises 12 residues. CDR3 bases: TGTGCCAGCAGTCTGAGGAAGGAGACCCAGTACTTC. Its translation is CASSLRKETQYF.

The chain recombines TRBV5-4 with TRBJ1-2, with a tentative D call TRBD1 (6 bases). Trimming left V 1 base short and J 7 bases short, with 17 bases between. The germline V gene has CDR1 SGHNT and CDR2 YYREEE (reference sequence). The CDR3 is 15 residues long. CDR3 residues: CASSLSGGRASGYTF. The CDR3, as DNA: TGTGCCAGCAGCTTGTCTGGGGGGCGAGCCAGTGGCTACACCTTC.

This clone was recorded once. The chain uses TRBV5-4 and TRBJ1-2; TRBD1 is a possible D gene (6 bases). The CDR3 sequence is 14 residues long. Germline CDR1 and CDR2: SGHNT and YYREEE (reference sequence). Trimming shortened V by 4 bases and J by 0 bases, and 10 bases separated the two germline ends. CDR3 residues: CASSQGFSNYGYTF. The CDR3 nucleotides read TGTGCCAGCAGCCAGGGGTTTTCTAACTATGGCTACACCTTC.

The chain employs TRBV11-3 and TRBJ2-2, with 10 bases fitting TRBD1. This CDR3 spans 16 amino acids. Germline CDR1 reads SGHNT; CDR2 reads YENEEA. Trimming took 4 bases from V and 5 from J; bases not matched to a gene: 7. The CDR3: CASSSSGQGRTGELFF. In DNA, the CDR3 is TGTGCCAGCAGCTCCTCGGGACAGGGGAGGACCGGGGAGCTGTTTTTT. Based on the CDR3 plus reference TRBV11-3 and TRBJ2-2, the full variable domain is EAGVVQSPRYKIIEKKQPVAFWCNPISGHNTLYWYLQNLGQGPELLIRYENEEAVDDSQLPKDRFSAERLKGVDSTLKIQPAELGDSAVYLCASSSSGQGRTGELFFGEGSRLTVL.

There are a few counts of this clone. This CDR3 is CAWREKGAGITEAFF. The CDR3 DNA reads TGTGCCTGGAGGGAAAAGGGGGCGGGGATCACTGAAGCTTTCTTT. This chain joins TRBV30 and TRBJ1-1, with 7 bases that match TRBD1. J lost 4 bases, V lost 3 bases, and 11 bases had no gene match. Germline assignment: CDR1 GTSNPN and CDR2 SVGIG (reference sequence). The CDR3 consists of 15 residues.

The J gene is TRBJ1-2, the V gene TRBV25-1; D remains ambiguous. Trimming left V 0 bases short and J 9 bases short, with 5 bases between. The germline V gene has CDR1 MGHDK and CDR2 SYGVNS. CDR3 length equals 11 residues. The CDR3 nucleotides are TGTGCCAGCAGTGAATATGCCCGCTACACCTTC. Protein: CASSEYARYTF.

This clone was seen a single time. The rearrangement uses TRBV29-1 and TRBJ2-5, with a tentative D call TRBD2 (7 bases). Germline CDR1 SQVTM, CDR2 ANQGSEA. CDR3 length equals 12 residues. V lost 7 bases and J lost 5, with 14 bases in between. The CDR3 region is CSGRGGGETQYF. The CDR3 bases are TGCAGCGGGAGGGGGGGCGGCGAGACCCAGTACTTC.

The chain carries TRBV11-1 and TRBJ2-7, with D perhaps TRBD1 (6 bases). Between the trimmed V and J ends, which lost 4 bases and 3 bases, there was a span of 19 bases. The CDR3 length is 16 residues. CDR1 and CDR2 (germline): SGHAT, FQDESV (reference sequence). The CDR3 DNA reads TGTGCCAGCAGCTCACTCTTGAGGGGGTCCAGCTACGAGCAGTACTTC. This translates into CASSSLLRGSSYEQYF.

This chain uses TRBV25-1 with TRBJ2-7; D may be TRBD1 or TRBD2 (5 bases each). The CDR3 length is 15 residues. The V gene's germline CDR1 is MGHDK and CDR2 SYGVNS. V dropped 0 bases and J dropped 3 bases, with 12 bases sitting between them. CDR3 protein: CASSEYSSGRYEQYF. The CDR3 DNA reads TGTGCCAGCAGTGAATATAGCTCGGGACGCTACGAGCAGTACTTC.

The chain joins TRBV5-1 to TRBJ1-1, with D possibly matching TRBD1 (6 bases). The V end was cut by 0 bases, the J end by 1 base, with 10 bases between. The CDR3 is made up of 15 amino acids. The germline gives CDR1 SGHRS, CDR2 YFSETQ. In DNA form, the CDR3 reads TGCGCCAGCAGCTTGGTCCCGGGGGCGAACACTGAAGCTTTCTTT. This codes for CASSLVPGANTEAFF.